These 14 T cell receptor beta chains came from one sample sequenced in a study of T-cell memory formation after mild COVID-19. TCRdb recomputed calls from the 5' RACE reads with MiXCR, one row per CDR3 protein. The data show 350,000 to 500,000 distinct CDR3 sequences, with around 19% seen just once and approximately 8.1% held by the top ten. The sequenced sample was PBMCs or a T cell subset sorted from them (not recorded which). The receptors originated from an adult woman who had mild COVID-19 (a few samples of this study predate the infection). Cell type and time point are not known.

The chain has TRBV7-3 and TRBJ2-1; TRBD2 agrees at 9 bases. This CDR3 region has 14 residues. With 7 bases clipped from V and 0 bases from J, the junction kept 1 base outside the gene matches. From germline, CDR1 is SGHTA and CDR2 FQGTGA. The CDR3 bases are TGTGCCAGCAAAGCGGGGGGCTCCTACAATGAGCAGTTCTTC. It translates to CASKAGGSYNEQFF.

This clonotype showed up just a few times. This chain connects TRBV7-2 to TRBJ2-1, with D maybe TRBD2 (5 bases). V dropped 1 base and J dropped 5 bases, with 12 bases sitting between them. The germline V gene has CDR1 SGHTA and CDR2 FQGNSA. The CDR3 loop spans 15 amino acids. CDR3: CASSLVASRNNEQFF. CDR3 DNA: TGTGCCAGCAGCTTAGTCGCTAGCAGGAACAATGAGCAGTTCTTC.

The table lists this clonotype with a few counts. This chain links TRBV12-3 or TRBV12-4 with TRBJ2-1; 10 bases are a match to TRBD1. This CDR3 comprises 15 residues. Trimming cost V 2 bases and J 3 bases; bases outside gene matches: 1. CDR3 region: CASSLRDRGYNEQFF. CDR3 sequence (DNA): TGTGCCAGCAGTTTAAGGGACAGGGGCTACAATGAGCAGTTCTTC.

The V call is TRBV5-4, the J call TRBJ2-2; the D is unclear. The CDR3 consists of 15 residues. Germline-derived CDR1 and CDR2 are SGHNT and YYREEE (reference sequence). Trimming removed 0 bases from V and 4 bases from J, with 10 bases in between. The CDR3 here is CASSLGGSRTGELFF. As DNA, the CDR3 is TGTGCCAGCAGCTTGGGGGGATCCCGCACCGGGGAGCTGTTTTTT. Full variable domain (rest looked up from reference TRBV5-4 and TRBJ2-2): ETGVTQSPTHLIKTRGQQVTLRCSSQSGHNTVSWYQQALGQGPQFIFQYYREEENGRGNFPPRFSGLQFPNYSSELNVNALELDDSALYLCASSLGGSRTGELFFGEGSRLTVL.

This chain connects TRBV4-1 to TRBJ2-5; 7 nucleotides line up with TRBD1. This CDR3 is 14 amino acids long. CDR1 is MGHRA and CDR2 is YSYEKL in the germline V gene. Unmatched junction bases numbered 2, after V lost 4 bases and J lost 0 bases. CDR3 DNA: TGCGCCAGCAGCCGGGACAGACACCAAGAGACCCAGTACTTC. Residues: CASSRDRHQETQYF.

The chain carries TRBV12-3 or TRBV12-4 and TRBJ1-2; 7 bases match TRBD1. The CDR3 runs 15 residues. The ends lost 5 bases at V and 3 bases at J; junction bases unmatched: 9. CDR3: CASSVVEDRYYGYTF. The CDR3, as DNA: TGTGCCAGCAGTGTAGTGGAGGACAGGTACTATGGCTACACCTTC.

V and J are TRBV4-2 and TRBJ2-7, with 15 nucleotides matching TRBD2. The CDR3 runs 15 residues. The trim removed 1 base at V and 6 bases at J, leaving 1 base unmatched. Germline assignment: CDR1 LGHNA and CDR2 YNFKEQ. In nucleotides, the CDR3 is TGTGCCAGCAGCCAAGGGGGACTAGCGGGGGGCGAGCAGTACTTC. Protein sequence: CASSQGGLAGGEQYF.

A few counts support this clonotype. This chain uses TRBV6-1 with TRBJ1-2; perhaps TRBD1 as D (6 bases). The germline V and J ends were trimmed by 8 bases and 4 bases, with 14 bases remaining between them. This CDR3 has 13 residues. Looked up from germline, CDR1 is MNHNS and CDR2 is SASEGT. CDR3 protein: CASAGRQVYGYTF. For the CDR3, the DNA is TGTGCCAGCGCGGGAAGACAGGTCTATGGCTACACCTTC.

The chain employs TRBV12-3 or TRBV12-4 and TRBJ2-3; TRBD1 agrees at 7 bases. CDR3 length equals 15 residues. V was pared by 7 bases and J by 2 bases, with 9 bases of the junction left unmatched. The CDR3 region is CASKQGGQSTDTQYF. CDR3 bases: TGTGCCAGCAAGCAAGGGGGACAGTCCACAGATACGCAGTATTTT.

The chain links TRBV14 to TRBJ2-1; 12 bases fit TRBD1. Germline CDR1 SGHDN, CDR2 FVKESK. CDR3 length: 15 amino acids. J gave up 8 bases and V 6 bases, and 8 bases lay outside the gene matches. The CDR3 loop is CASRLGTGGRHEQFF. The CDR3 DNA is TGTGCCAGCAGACTTGGGACAGGGGGCCGTCATGAGCAGTTCTTC.

The chain is built from TRBV28 and TRBJ2-2; possible D gene TRBD2, 5 bases. V lost 3 bases and J 6 bases, leaving 11 bases between the germline ends. The CDR3 is 14 residues long. The germline CDR1 and CDR2 sequences are MDHEN and SYDVKM. The DNA of the CDR3 is TGTGCCAGCAGTTTGCTCCGGGGTTCCGGGGAGCTGTTTTTT. It yields the protein CASSLLRGSGELFF. The whole variable domain, filled in from reference TRBV28 and TRBJ2-2, reads DVKVTQSSRYLVKRTGEKVFLECVQDMDHENMFWYRQDPGLGLRLIYFSYDVKMKEKGDIPEGYSVSREKKERFSLILESASTNQTSMYLCASSLLRGSGELFFGEGSRLTVL.

The V gene is TRBV7-9, the J gene TRBJ2-3; D call uncertain. With 6 bases removed from V and 2 bases from J, the gap between germline ends came to 12 bases. This CDR3 region has 14 residues. From germline, CDR1 is SEHNR and CDR2 FQNEAQ (reference sequence). CDR3 protein: CASSRGILTDTQYF. CDR3 DNA sequence: TGTGCCAGCAGTCGCGGTATACTCACAGATACGCAGTATTTT.

This chain joins TRBV12-3 or TRBV12-4 and TRBJ1-1; no clear D. V gave up 6 bases and J gave up 1 base, with 24 bases separating them. The CDR3 is 18 amino acids. The CDR3, as DNA: TGTGCCAGCAGCGCCGTATTTCTGTACAGAGGCGCGAACACTGAAGCTTTCTTT. Its translation: CASSAVFLYRGANTEAFF.

This rearrangement joins TRBV7-6 to TRBJ2-1, with TRBD2 identical over 11 bases. Germline loops: CDR1 SGHVS, CDR2 FNYEAQ. The CDR3 runs 16 residues. The J segment lost 4 bases and the V segment lost 4 bases, leaving 6 bases of the junction unmatched. The CDR3 coding sequence is TGTGCCAGCAGCTCGTTGCTAGCGGGGGGTTACAATGAGCAGTTCTTC. This codes for CASSSLLAGGYNEQFF.